The sequence of this T cell receptor beta chain was determined in a study of T cell changes during pregnancy in multiple sclerosis. The CDR3 spans 12 residues. The germline V gene has CDR1 SEHNR and CDR2 FQNEAQ (reference sequence). V lost 1 base and J 14 bases, leaving 14 bases between the germline ends. Profiled with immunoSEQ multiplex PCR; TCRdb holds only in-frame clones, not every one. This sample has tens of thousands of clones, with about 91% found just once. Material: CD8+ T cells from peripheral blood mononuclear cells, obtained before pregnancy. The source is a female donor with multiple sclerosis, enrolled in a pregnancy study. J is TRBJ1-2 and V is TRBV7-9; D gene unclear. CDR3 coding DNA: TGTGCCAGCAGCTTAGGGGTGGCCCGGGAAACCTTC. This encodes CASSLGVARETF. Full variable domain (rest looked up from reference TRBV7-9 and TRBJ1-2): DTGVSQNPRHKITKRGQNVTFRCDPISEHNRLYWYRQTLGQGPEFLTYFQNEAQLEKSRLLSDRFSAERPKGSFSTLEIQRTEQGDSAMYLCASSLGVARETFGSGTRLTVV.